This TCR beta chain was sequenced during a study of Ad26.COV2.S vaccination and SARS-CoV-2 variants. Study in general: In the study, Ad26.COV2.S was injected intramuscularly once, or twice 56 days apart. Study-level findings and limits: The authors reported substantial breadth in spike-specific CD8+ and CD4+ T cell responses after vaccination.

V lost 5 bases, J lost 7 bases, and 14 bases lay in between. The length of the CDR3 is 13 residues. Germline assignment: CDR1 MGHRA and CDR2 YSYEKL. Profiled with immunoSEQ multiplex PCR; TCRdb holds only in-frame clones, not every one. Here the sample spans 350,000 to 500,000 clones, 88% being singletons. This clone has only one observation. Its antigen is not identified. Indicated treatment: approximately 18 received Ad26.COV2.S at low or high dose, single or two shots; roughly 5 received placebo; per-sample allocation not given. Sampling took place 63 days after the first vaccine or placebo injection.

This chain links TRBV4-1 with TRBJ2-5; perhaps D is TRBD1 or TRBD2 (5 bases each). This clonotype was sampled from a person between 18 and 65 years old who received the Ad26.COV2.S COVID-19 vaccine or a placebo. Sequences were derived from peripheral blood, sampled in a trial of Ad26.COV2.S vaccine versus placebo. The CDR3 nucleotides read TGCGCCAGCAGCGTTGACGGGACGGGGACCCAGTACTTC. Its protein is CASSVDGTGTQYF.